This T cell receptor (beta chain) was retrieved from a study of early T cells in non-severe SARS-CoV-2 infection. Background on the study: Chains were unpaired, as sequencing was done on bulk RNA from unsorted whole blood. Study conclusions and caveats: Anti-spike CD8 responses were favored in VDJdb matching, and private and CD4 specificities were missed.

This CDR3 region has 15 residues. CDR1 SGHTA and CDR2 FQGNSA come from the germline V gene. The V segment lost 4 bases and the J segment 1 base; nucleotides outside the gene matches: 5. This clonotype occurred many times. The antigen remains undetermined. As part of library construction, unique molecular identifiers were attached to individual cDNA molecules. Each CDR3 protein gets one entry after TCRdb re-called the 5' RACE reads with MiXCR. Here the sample spans tens of thousands of distinct CDR3 sequences, about 9.3% being singletons. This receptor was identified in an adult who was a healthcare worker with PCR-confirmed SARS-CoV-2 infection or an uninfected control (not recorded which). The chain uses TRBV7-2 and TRBJ2-3; 7 positions agree with TRBD2. Sequences were obtained from whole blood. The CDR3 reads CASSSTSARTDTQYF. DNA of the CDR3: TGTGCCAGCAGCTCCACTAGCGCGCGCACAGATACGCAGTATTTT.